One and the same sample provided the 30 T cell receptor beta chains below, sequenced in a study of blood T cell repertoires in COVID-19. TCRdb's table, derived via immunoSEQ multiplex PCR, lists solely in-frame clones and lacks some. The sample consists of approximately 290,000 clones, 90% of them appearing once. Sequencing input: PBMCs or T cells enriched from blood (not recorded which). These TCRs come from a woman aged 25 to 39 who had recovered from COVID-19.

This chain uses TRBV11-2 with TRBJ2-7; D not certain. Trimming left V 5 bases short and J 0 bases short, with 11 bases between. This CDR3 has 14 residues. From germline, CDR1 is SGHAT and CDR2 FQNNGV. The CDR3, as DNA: TGTGCCAGCAGCCCCCAACGGTCCTCCTACGAGCAGTACTTC. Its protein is CASSPQRSSYEQYF.

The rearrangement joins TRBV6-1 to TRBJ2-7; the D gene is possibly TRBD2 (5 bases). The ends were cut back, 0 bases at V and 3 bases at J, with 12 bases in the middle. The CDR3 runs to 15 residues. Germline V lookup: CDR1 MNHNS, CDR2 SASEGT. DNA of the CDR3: TGTGCCAGCAGTGAAGCAGAGGGATGGGGCTACGAGCAGTACTTC. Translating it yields CASSEAEGWGYEQYF.

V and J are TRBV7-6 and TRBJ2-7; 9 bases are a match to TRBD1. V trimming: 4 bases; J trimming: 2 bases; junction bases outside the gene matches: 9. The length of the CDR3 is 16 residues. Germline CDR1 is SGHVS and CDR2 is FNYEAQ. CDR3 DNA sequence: TGTGCCAGCAGCTGGGACAGGGCCGGTGGGGCCTACGAGCAGTACTTC. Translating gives CASSWDRAGGAYEQYF.

The CDR3 sequence is CASSPYSYNSPLHF. The CDR3 DNA reads as TGTGCCAGCTCACCTTACTCCTATAATTCACCCCTCCACTTT. V usage is TRBV18 and J usage is TRBJ1-6; D not certain. The CDR3 loop spans 14 amino acids. CDR1 and CDR2 from the germline V gene are KGHSH and LQKENI. The V gene lost 3 bases and the J gene lost 0 bases, with 3 bases spanning the gap.

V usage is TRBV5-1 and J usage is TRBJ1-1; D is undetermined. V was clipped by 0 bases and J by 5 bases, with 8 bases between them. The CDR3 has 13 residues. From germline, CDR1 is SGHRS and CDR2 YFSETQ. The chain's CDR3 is CASSLAEDTEAFF. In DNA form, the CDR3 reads TGCGCCAGCAGCTTGGCCGAGGATACTGAAGCTTTCTTT.

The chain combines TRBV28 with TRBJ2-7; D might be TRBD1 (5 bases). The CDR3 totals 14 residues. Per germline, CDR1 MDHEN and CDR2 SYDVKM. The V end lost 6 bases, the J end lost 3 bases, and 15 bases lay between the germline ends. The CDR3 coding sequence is TGTGCCAGCAGCCAGGACAATGGGCGCTACGAGCAGTACTTC. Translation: CASSQDNGRYEQYF.

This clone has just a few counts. The CDR3 protein is CASSPAGTVLFYEQYF. The CDR3 DNA reads TGTGCCAGCTCACCGGCAGGAACAGTACTGTTCTACGAGCAGTACTTC. The chain carries TRBV18 and TRBJ2-7; D is undetermined. Trimming took off 3 bases at V and 3 bases at J, with 18 bases between the two ends. Germline values: CDR1 KGHSH, CDR2 LQKENI. There are 16 residues in the CDR3.

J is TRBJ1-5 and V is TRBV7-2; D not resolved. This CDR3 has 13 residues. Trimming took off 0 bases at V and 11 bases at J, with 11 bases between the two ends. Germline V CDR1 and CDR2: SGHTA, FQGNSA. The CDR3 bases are TGTGCCAGCAGCTTAGCTGGAGGGTCAGCCCAGCATTTT. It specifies CASSLAGGSAQHF.

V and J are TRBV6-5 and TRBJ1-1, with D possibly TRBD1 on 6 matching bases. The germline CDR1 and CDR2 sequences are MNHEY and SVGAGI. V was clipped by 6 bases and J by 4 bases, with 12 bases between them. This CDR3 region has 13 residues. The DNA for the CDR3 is TGTGCCAGCAGGCAGGGGCCAGGCACTGAAGCTTTCTTT. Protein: CASRQGPGTEAFF.

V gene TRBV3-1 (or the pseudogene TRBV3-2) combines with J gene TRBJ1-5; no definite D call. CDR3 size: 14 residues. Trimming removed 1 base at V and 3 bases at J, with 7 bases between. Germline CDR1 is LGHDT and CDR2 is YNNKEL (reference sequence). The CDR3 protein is CASSQGVLNQPQHF. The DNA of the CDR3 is TGTGCCAGCAGCCAAGGTGTTCTCAATCAGCCCCAGCATTTT.

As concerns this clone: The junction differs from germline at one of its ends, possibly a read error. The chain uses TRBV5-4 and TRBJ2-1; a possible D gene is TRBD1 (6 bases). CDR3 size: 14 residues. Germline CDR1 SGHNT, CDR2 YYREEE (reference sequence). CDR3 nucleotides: TGTGCCAGCAGCTCGAGGGACACCATCGCCACGAGTGTCTTC. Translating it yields CASSSRDTIATSVF.

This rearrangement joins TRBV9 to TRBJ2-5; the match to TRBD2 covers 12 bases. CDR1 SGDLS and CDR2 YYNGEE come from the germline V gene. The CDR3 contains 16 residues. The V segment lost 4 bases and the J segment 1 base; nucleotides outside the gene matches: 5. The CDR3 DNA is TGTGCCAGCAGCAACGGACTAGCGGGGACCCAAGAGACCCAGTACTTC. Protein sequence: CASSNGLAGTQETQYF. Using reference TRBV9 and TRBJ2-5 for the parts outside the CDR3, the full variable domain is DSGVTQTPKHLITATGQRVTLRCSPRSGDLSVYWYQQSLDQGLQFLIQYYNGEERAKGNILERFSAQQFPDLHSELNLSSLELGDSALYFCASSNGLAGTQETQYFGPGTRLLVL.

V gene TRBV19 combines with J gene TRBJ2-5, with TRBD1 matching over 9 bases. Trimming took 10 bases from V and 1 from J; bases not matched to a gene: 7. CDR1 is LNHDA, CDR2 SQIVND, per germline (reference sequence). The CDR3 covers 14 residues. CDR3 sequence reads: CATQGAGPQETQYF. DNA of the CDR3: TGTGCCACACAGGGGGCTGGACCCCAAGAGACCCAGTACTTC. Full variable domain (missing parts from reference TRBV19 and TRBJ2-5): DGGITQSPKYLFRKEGQNVTLSCEQNLNHDAMYWYRQDPGQGLRLIYYSQIVNDFQKGDIAEGYSVSREKKESFPLTVTSAQKNPTAFYLCATQGAGPQETQYFGPGTRLLVL.

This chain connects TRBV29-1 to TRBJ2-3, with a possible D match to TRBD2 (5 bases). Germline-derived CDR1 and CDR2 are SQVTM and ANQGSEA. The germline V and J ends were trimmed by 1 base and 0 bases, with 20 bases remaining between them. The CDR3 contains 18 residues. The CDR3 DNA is TGCAGCGTTGAAGGACTAAGAGGTCGAGCGGAGAGCACAGATACGCAGTATTTT. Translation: CSVEGLRGRAESTDTQYF.

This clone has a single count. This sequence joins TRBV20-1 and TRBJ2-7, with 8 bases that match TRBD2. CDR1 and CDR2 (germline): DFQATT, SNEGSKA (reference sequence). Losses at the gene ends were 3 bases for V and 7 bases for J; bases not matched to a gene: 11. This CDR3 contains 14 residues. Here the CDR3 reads CSASKLAVGGEQYF. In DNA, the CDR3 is TGCAGTGCTAGTAAACTAGCGGTAGGGGGAGAGCAGTACTTC.

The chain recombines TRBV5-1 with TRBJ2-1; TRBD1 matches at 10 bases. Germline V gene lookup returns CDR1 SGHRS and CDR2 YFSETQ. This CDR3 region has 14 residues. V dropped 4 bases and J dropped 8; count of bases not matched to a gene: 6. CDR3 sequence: CASSPDRGSHEQFF. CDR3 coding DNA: TGCGCCAGCAGCCCGGACAGGGGGTCCCATGAGCAGTTCTTC. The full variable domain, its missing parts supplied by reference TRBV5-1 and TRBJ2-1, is KAGVTQTPRYLIKTRGQQVTLSCSPISGHRSVSWYQQTPGQGLQFLFEYFSETQRNKGNFPGRFSGRQFSNSRSEMNVSTLELGDSALYLCASSPDRGSHEQFFGPGTRLTVL.

The CDR3 nucleotides read TGTGCCAGCAGTTTGGAACGACAGAATCAGCCCCAGCATTTT. This codes for CASSLERQNQPQHF. This chain links TRBV28 with TRBJ1-5, with D possibly being TRBD1 (5 bases). Trimming cost V 3 bases and J 4 bases, with 10 bases left between them. This CDR3 region has 14 residues. Germline assignment: CDR1 MDHEN and CDR2 SYDVKM.

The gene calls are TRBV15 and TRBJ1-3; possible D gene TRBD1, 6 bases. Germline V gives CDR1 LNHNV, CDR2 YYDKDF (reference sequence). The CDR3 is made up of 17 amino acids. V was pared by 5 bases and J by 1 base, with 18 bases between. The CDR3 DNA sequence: TGTGCCACCAGCGGGGGGGAACGACAGGTATCTGGAAACACCATATATTTT. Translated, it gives CATSGGERQVSGNTIYF.

The CDR3 DNA follows: TGTGCCAGCAGCCAAGCTGTCACAGGGGGCGGTGAGCAGTTCTTC. This codes for CASSQAVTGGGEQFF. This chain links TRBV3-1 (or the pseudogene TRBV3-2) with TRBJ2-1; 9 nucleotides align to TRBD1. The CDR3 spans 15 residues. Germline CDR1 and CDR2: LGHDT and YNNKEL (reference sequence). V lost 1 base, J lost 9 bases, and 7 bases stayed unmatched.

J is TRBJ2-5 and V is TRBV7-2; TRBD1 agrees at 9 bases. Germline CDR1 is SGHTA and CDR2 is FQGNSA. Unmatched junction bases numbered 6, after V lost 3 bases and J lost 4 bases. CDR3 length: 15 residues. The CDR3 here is CASSFTGQGGETQYF. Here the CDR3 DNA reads TGTGCCAGCAGCTTTACGGGACAGGGTGGAGAGACCCAGTACTTC.

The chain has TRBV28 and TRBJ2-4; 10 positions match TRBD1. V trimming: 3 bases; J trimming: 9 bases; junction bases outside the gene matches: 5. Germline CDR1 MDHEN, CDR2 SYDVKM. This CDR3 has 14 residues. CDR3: CASSFGGQGTIQYF. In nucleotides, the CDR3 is TGTGCCAGCAGTTTTGGGGGACAGGGGACCATTCAGTACTTC.

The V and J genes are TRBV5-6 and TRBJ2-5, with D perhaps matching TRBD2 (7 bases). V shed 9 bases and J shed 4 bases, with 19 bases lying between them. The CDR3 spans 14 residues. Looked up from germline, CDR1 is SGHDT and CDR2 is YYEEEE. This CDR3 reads CATTTGGGRETQYF. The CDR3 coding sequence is TGTGCCACTACCACTGGGGGGGGCCGAGAGACCCAGTACTTC.

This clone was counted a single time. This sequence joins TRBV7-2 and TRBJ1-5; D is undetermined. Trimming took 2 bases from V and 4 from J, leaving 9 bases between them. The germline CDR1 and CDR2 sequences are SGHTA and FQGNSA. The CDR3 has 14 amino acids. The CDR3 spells CASSLIPINQPQHF. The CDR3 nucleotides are TGTGCCAGCAGCTTAATCCCCATTAATCAGCCCCAGCATTTT.

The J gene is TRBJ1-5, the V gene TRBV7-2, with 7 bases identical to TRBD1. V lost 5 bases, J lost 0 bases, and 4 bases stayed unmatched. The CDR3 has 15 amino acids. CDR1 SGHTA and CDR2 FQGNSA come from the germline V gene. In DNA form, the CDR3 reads TGTGCCAGCAGCCAGGGGACAGCTAGCAATCAGCCCCAGCATTTT. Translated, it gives CASSQGTASNQPQHF.

The CDR3 DNA reads as TGTGCCAGCTCACCACTGCTGGGCCGGAACACTGAAGCTTTCTTT. It yields the protein CASSPLLGRNTEAFF. This chain joins TRBV18 and TRBJ1-1; D call uncertain. The V end lost 1 base, the J end lost 1 base, and 10 bases lay between the germline ends. Germline assignment: CDR1 KGHSH and CDR2 LQKENI. CDR3 length: 15 amino acids.

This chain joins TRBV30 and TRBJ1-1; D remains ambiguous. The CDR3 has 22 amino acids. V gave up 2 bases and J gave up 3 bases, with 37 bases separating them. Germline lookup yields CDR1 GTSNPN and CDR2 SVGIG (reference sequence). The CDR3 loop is CAWSSLGSPVASPFDSDTEAFF. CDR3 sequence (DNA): TGTGCCTGGAGTTCGTTAGGGAGCCCGGTCGCCTCCCCGTTCGACTCGGACACTGAAGCTTTCTTT.

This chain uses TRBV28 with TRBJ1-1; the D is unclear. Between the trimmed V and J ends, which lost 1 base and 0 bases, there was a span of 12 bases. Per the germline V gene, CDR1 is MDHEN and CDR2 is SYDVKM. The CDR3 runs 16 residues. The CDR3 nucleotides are TGTGCCAGCAGTTTATCCGACTTGGTGATGAACACTGAAGCTTTCTTT. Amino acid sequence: CASSLSDLVMNTEAFF.

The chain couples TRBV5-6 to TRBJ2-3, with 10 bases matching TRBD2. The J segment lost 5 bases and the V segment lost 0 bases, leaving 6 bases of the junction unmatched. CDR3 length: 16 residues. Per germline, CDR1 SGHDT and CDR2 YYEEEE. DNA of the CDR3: TGTGCCAGCAGCTTGGTAGCTAGCGGGAGTGAAGATACGCAGTATTTT. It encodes CASSLVASGSEDTQYF.

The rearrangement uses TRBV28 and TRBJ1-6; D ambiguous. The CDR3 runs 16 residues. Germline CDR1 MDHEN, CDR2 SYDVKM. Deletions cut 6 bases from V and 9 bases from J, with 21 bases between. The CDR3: CASRGEGGRMGSPLHF. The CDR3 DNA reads TGTGCCAGCAGGGGTGAGGGCGGTCGAATGGGTTCACCCCTCCACTTT.

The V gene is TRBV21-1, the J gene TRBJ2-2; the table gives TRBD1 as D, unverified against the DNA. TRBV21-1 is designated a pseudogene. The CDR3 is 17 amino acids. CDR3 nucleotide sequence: TGTGCCAGCAGCTCTCGCTGGACAGGGGGACGAACCGGGGAGCTGTTTTTT. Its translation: CASSSRWTGGRTGELFF.